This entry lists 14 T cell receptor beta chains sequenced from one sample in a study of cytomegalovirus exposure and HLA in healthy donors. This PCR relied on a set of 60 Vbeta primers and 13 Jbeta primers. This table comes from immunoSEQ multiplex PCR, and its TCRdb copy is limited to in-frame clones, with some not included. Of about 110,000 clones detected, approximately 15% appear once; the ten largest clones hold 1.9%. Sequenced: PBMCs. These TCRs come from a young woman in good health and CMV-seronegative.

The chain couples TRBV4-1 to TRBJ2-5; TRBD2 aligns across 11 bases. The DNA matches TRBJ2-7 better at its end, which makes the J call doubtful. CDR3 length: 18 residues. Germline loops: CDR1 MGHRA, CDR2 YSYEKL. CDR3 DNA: TGCGCCAGCAGCCAAGGAATTAGCGGGAGGGTTGTTGGAGGCGAGCAGTACTTC. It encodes CASSQGISGRVVGGEQYF.

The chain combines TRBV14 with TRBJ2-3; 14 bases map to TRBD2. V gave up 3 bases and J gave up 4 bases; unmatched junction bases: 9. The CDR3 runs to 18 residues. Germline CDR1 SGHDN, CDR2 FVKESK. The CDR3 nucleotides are TGTGCCAGCAGCCACCCCAAAGGACTAGCGGGAGGCCCAGATACGCAGTATTTT. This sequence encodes CASSHPKGLAGGPDTQYF.

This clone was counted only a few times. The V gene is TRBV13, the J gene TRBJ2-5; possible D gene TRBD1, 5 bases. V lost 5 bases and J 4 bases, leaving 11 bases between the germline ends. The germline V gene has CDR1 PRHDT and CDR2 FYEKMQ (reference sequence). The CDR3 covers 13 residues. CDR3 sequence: CASSKTAIETQYF. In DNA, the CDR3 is TGTGCCAGCAGCAAGACAGCCATAGAGACCCAGTACTTC.

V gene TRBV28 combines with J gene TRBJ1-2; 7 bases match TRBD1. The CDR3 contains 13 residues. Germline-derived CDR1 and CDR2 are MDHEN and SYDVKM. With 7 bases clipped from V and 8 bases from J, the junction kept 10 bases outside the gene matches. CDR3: CASTLEGARGYTF. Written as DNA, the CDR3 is TGTGCCAGCACCCTAGAGGGGGCTAGGGGCTACACCTTC.

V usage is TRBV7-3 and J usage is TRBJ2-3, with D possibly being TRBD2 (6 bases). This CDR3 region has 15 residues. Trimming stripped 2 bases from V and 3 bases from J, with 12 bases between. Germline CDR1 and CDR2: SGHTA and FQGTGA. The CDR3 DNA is TGTGCCAGCAGCTTAGCGGGACTTCGAACAGATACGCAGTATTTT. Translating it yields CASSLAGLRTDTQYF.

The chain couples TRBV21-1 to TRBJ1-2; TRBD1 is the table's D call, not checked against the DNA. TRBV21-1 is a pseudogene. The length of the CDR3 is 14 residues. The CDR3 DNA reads TGTGCCAGCATCCTACAGGGGGCGCGGTATGGCTACACCTTC. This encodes CASILQGARYGYTF.

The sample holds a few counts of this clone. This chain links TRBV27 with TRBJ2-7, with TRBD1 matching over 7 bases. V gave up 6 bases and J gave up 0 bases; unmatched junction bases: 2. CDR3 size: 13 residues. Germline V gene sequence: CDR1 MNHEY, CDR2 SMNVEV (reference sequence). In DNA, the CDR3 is TGTGCCAGCAGGGGACAGAACTCCTACGAGCAGTACTTC. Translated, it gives CASRGQNSYEQYF.

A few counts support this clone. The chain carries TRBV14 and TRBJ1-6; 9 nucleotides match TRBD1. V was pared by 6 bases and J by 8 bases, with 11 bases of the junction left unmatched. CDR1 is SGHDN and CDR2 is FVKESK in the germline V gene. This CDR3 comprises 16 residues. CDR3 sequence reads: CASRKGRRQGDSPLHF. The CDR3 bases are TGTGCCAGCAGAAAAGGACGGAGACAGGGGGATTCACCCCTCCACTTT.

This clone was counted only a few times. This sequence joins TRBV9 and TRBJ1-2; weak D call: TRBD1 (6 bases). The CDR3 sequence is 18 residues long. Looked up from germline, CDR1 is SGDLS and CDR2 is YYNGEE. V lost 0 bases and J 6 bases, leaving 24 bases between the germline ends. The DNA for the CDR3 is TGTGCCAGCAGCGTAGGGTCTGGGGTCCTCCAAAAGGGGGATGGCTACACCTTC. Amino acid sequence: CASSVGSGVLQKGDGYTF.

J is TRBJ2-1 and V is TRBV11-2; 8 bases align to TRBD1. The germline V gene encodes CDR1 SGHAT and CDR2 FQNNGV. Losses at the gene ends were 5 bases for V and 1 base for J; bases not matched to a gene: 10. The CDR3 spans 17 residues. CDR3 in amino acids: CASSPRDRTLSYNEQFF. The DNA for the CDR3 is TGTGCCAGCAGCCCCCGGGACAGGACCCTTTCCTACAATGAGCAGTTCTTC.

DNA for the CDR3: TGTGCCAGCACAATCAGACTAGCGGGAAATCAAGAGACCCAGTACTTC. Amino acid sequence: CASTIRLAGNQETQYF. V is TRBV5-6 and J is TRBJ2-5, with 11 bases that match TRBD2. Germline lookup yields CDR1 SGHDT and CDR2 YYEEEE. Germline trimming cut 6 bases from V and 2 bases from J; bases unmatched to any gene: 9. The length of the CDR3 is 16 residues.

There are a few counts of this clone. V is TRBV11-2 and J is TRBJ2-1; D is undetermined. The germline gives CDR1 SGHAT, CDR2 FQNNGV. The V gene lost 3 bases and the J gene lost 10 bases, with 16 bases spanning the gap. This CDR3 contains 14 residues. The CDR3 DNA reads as TGTGCCAGCAGCTTTCGTAGGAGCGCCAACGAGCAGTTCTTC. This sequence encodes CASSFRRSANEQFF.

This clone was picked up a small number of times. CDR3 region: CASSFGNYTDTQYF. The CDR3 DNA sequence: TGCGCCAGCAGCTTCGGGAATTACACAGATACGCAGTATTTT. The chain carries TRBV5-1 and TRBJ2-3, with a weak D call TRBD2 (5 bases). The CDR3 covers 14 residues. CDR1 and CDR2 from the germline V gene are SGHRS and YFSETQ. V shed 2 bases and J shed 2 bases, with 9 bases lying between them.

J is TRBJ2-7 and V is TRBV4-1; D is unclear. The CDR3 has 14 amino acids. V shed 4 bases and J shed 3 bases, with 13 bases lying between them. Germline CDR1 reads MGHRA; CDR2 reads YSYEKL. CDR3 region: CASSRGGLNYEQYF. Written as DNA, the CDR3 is TGCGCCAGCAGCCGTGGCGGCCTTAACTACGAGCAGTACTTC.